This T cell receptor beta chain was profiled in a study of shared clonotypes between healthy human individuals. There are 17 residues in the CDR3. Produced via immunoSEQ multiplex PCR; TCRdb's table is partial and in-frame only. Here the sample spans about 2.3 million clones, more than 80% being singletons. The chain recombines TRBV21-1 with TRBJ1-4. TRBV21-1 has pseudogene status. The sequenced sample was naive CD4+ T cells from PBMCs. The sample's subset: CD45RA+ positively selected. This receptor was identified in a young man in good health. Some clones in this sample may be carry-over from other donors' samples. CDR3 DNA: TGTGCCAGCAGCAATGAGGCCCCGGGACGGTTTAATGAAAAACTGTTTTTT. Its protein product is CASSNEAPGRFNEKLFF.